This T cell receptor (beta chain) was sequenced during a study of blood T cell repertoires in COVID-19. Overall study: Donors in the United States, Italy and Spain gave samples during acute or convalescent COVID-19.

CDR1 is LNHNV and CDR2 is YYDKDF in the germline V gene (reference sequence). The CDR3 spans 16 residues. V lost 5 bases, J lost 2 bases, and 4 bases stayed unmatched. This clone was detected only a few times. Only in-frame clones appear in the TCRdb table, and some are missing; sequencing was by immunoSEQ multiplex PCR. The sample has around 270,000 clones, 75% to 90% seen once. The chain couples TRBV15 to TRBJ2-6; 9 bases align to TRBD1. The source of this sequence is a man between 25 and 39 years old with active or convalescent COVID-19. Material for sequencing was peripheral blood. The CDR3 loop is CATSGRQGAGANVLTF. The CDR3 nucleotides are TGTGCCACCAGCGGAAGACAGGGGGCTGGGGCCAACGTCCTGACTTTC.